The 5 T cell receptor beta chains reported below all come from one sample, sequenced in a study of shared clonotypes between healthy human individuals. Profiled with immunoSEQ multiplex PCR; TCRdb holds only in-frame clones, not every one. The table has over 2 million clones, 80% to 95% seen once. Sequencing was performed on naive CD4+ T cells from PBMCs. Subset reported: CD45RA+ positively selected. The receptors stem from a young man in good health. Some clones in this sample may be carry-over from other donors' samples.

The genes are TRBV6-5 and TRBJ2-1; weak D call: TRBD2 (5 bases). The V end was cut by 0 bases, the J end by 2 bases, with 8 bases between. The CDR3 has 15 amino acids. CDR1 MNHEY and CDR2 SVGAGI come from the germline V gene. CDR3 residues: CASSYSERPYNEQFF. The CDR3 nucleotides are TGTGCCAGCAGTTACTCGGAGCGGCCCTACAATGAGCAGTTCTTC.

The rearrangement joins TRBV28 to TRBJ1-5; D not resolved. Germline V gene data show CDR1 as MDHEN and CDR2 as SYDVKM. V was pared by 7 bases and J by 11 bases, with 12 bases between. The CDR3 spans 11 residues. Written as DNA, the CDR3 is TGTGCCAGCACCGTGACGGGGACCCAGCATTTT. This codes for CASTVTGTQHF.

The rearrangement uses TRBV28 and TRBJ2-7; D unresolved. This CDR3 spans 15 amino acids. V lost 5 bases and J 0 bases, leaving 14 bases between the germline ends. Germline assignment: CDR1 MDHEN and CDR2 SYDVKM. CDR3 protein: CASSPGGRSSYEQYF. The CDR3 nucleotides read TGTGCCAGCAGTCCCGGTGGGCGCAGCTCCTACGAGCAGTACTTC.

The J gene is TRBJ1-4, the V gene TRBV5-6; 10 bases line up with TRBD1. The CDR3 covers 15 residues. J lost 5 bases, V lost 4 bases, and 5 bases had no gene match. Germline CDR1 SGHDT, CDR2 YYEEEE. In DNA, the CDR3 is TGTGCCAGCAGCCCGATGGGACAGGGGAATGAAAAACTGTTTTTT. This codes for CASSPMGQGNEKLFF.

The chain carries TRBV6-1 and TRBJ2-7; D call uncertain. V dropped 7 bases and J dropped 2 bases, with 18 bases sitting between them. The CDR3 loop spans 15 amino acids. CDR1 is MNHNS and CDR2 is SASEGT in the germline V gene. The CDR3 protein is CASISWIGSPYEQYF. The CDR3 DNA sequence: TGTGCCAGCATCTCGTGGATAGGGTCACCCTACGAGCAGTACTTC.